The entry that follows covers one T cell receptor beta chain sequence. Its antigen remains unidentified. The CDR3 is 15 residues long. Germline V CDR1 and CDR2: SGDLS, YYNGEE. Trimming took off 0 bases at V and 2 bases at J, with 8 bases between the two ends. This specimen comes from a study of cytomegalovirus exposure and HLA in healthy donors. Study observations and caveats: The authors enumerated over 150 TCR beta chains as linked to cytomegalovirus. As confirmed in vitro, a few CMV-associated chains were specific for CMV antigens.

Assay used: immunoSEQ multiplex PCR; TCRdb lists only in-frame clones, some missing. There are some 200,000 clones in the sample; around nine tenths occur only once, and approximately 7.7% lies in the top ten. The chain employs TRBV9 and TRBJ1-4, with D maybe TRBD1 (6 bases). The origin of this receptor is a young man in good health and CMV-seropositive. Sample: PBMCs. CDR3: CASSVGTATNEKLFF. The CDR3 coding sequence is TGTGCCAGCAGCGTAGGGACAGCCACTAATGAAAAACTGTTTTTT.